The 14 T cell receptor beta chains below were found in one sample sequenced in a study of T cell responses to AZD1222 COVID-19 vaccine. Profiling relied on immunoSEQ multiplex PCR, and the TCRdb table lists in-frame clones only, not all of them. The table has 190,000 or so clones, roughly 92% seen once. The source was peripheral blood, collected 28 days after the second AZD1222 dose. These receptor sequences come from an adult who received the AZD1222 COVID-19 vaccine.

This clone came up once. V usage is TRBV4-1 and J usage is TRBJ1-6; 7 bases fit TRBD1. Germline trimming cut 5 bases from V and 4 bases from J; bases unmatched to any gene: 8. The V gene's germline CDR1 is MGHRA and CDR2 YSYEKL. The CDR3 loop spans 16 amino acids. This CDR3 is CASSSIGGPYNSPLHF. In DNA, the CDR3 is TGCGCCAGCAGCTCCATAGGGGGCCCATATAATTCACCCCTCCACTTT.

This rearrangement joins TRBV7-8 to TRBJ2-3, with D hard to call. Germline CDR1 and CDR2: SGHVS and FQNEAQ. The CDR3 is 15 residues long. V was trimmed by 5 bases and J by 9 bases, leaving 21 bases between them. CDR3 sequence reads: CASSGRAFPDATQYF. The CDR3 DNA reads TGTGCCAGCAGCGGCCGGGCGTTCCCCGACGCGACGCAGTATTTT.

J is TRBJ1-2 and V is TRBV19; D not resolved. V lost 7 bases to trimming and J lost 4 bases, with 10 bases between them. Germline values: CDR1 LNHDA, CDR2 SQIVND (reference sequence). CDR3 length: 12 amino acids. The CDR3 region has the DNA TGTGCCAGTAAAATACGGGGCTATGGCTACACCTTC. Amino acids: CASKIRGYGYTF.

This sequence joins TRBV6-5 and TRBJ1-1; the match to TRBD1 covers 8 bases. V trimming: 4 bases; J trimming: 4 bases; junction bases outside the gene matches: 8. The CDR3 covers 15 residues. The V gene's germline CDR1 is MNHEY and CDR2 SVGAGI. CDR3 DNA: TGTGCCAGCAGTTTATCCAGGGGGCCCGGCACTGAAGCTTTCTTT. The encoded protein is CASSLSRGPGTEAFF.

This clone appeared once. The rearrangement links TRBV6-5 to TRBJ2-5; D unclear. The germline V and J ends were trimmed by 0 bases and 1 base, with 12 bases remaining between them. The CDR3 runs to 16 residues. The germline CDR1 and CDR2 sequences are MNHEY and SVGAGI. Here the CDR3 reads CASSYSGLPVQETQYF. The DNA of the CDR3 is TGTGCCAGCAGTTACTCTGGGCTCCCCGTCCAAGAGACCCAGTACTTC.

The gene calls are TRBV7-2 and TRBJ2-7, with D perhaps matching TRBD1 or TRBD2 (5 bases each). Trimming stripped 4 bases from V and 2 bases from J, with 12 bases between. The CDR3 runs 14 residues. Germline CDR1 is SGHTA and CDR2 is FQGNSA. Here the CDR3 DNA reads TGTGCCAGCAGCTCCCGGGACGAGGCCTACGAGCAGTACTTC. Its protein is CASSSRDEAYEQYF.

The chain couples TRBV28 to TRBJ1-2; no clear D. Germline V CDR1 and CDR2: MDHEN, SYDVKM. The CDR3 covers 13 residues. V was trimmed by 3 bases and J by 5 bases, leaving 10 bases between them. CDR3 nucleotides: TGTGCCAGCAGTTTTGGGGTATCGTATGGCTACACCTTC. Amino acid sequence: CASSFGVSYGYTF.

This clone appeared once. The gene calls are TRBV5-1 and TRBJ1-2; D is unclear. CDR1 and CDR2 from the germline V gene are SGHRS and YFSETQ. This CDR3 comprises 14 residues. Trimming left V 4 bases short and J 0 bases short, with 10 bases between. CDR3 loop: CASSREGTNYGYTF. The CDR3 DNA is TGCGCCAGCAGCCGGGAGGGAACTAACTATGGCTACACCTTC.

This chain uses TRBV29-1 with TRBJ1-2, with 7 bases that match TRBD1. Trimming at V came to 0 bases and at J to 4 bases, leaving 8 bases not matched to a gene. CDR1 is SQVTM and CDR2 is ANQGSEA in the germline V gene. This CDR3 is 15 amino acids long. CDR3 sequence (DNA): TGCAGCGTTGAAGATCAGAGGGGGCGAGTCTATGGCTACACCTTC. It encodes CSVEDQRGRVYGYTF.

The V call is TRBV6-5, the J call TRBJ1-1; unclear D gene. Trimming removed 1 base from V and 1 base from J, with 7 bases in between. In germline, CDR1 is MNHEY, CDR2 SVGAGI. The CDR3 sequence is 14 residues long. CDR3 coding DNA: TGTGCCAGCAGTTACTTAGGAGCGAACACTGAAGCTTTCTTT. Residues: CASSYLGANTEAFF.

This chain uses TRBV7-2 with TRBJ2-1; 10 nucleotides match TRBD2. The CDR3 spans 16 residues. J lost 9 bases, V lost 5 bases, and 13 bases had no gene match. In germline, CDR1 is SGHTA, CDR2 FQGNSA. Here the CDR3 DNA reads TGTGCCAGCAGCCCTTTGCTTCTCAGCGGGGGGGGTGAGCAGTTCTTC. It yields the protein CASSPLLLSGGGEQFF.

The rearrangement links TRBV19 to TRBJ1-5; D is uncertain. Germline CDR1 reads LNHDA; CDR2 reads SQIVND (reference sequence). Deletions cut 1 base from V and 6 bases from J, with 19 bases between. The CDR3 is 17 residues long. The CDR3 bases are TGTGCCAGTAGTATAGCGTCTGCGGGTCCCCGGAGTCAGCCCCAGCATTTT. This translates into CASSIASAGPRSQPQHF.

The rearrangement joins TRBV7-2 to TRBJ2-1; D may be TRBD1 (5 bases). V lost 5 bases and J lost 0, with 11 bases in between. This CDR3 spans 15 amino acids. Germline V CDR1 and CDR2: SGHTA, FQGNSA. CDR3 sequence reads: CASSPWGGSYNEQFF. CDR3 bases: TGTGCCAGCAGCCCCTGGGGCGGCTCCTACAATGAGCAGTTCTTC.

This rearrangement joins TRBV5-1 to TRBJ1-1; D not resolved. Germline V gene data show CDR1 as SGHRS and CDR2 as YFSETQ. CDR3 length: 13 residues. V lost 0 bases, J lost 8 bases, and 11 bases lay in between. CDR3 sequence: CASSLAPDGEAFF. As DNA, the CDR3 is TGCGCCAGCAGCTTGGCCCCAGATGGAGAAGCTTTCTTT.